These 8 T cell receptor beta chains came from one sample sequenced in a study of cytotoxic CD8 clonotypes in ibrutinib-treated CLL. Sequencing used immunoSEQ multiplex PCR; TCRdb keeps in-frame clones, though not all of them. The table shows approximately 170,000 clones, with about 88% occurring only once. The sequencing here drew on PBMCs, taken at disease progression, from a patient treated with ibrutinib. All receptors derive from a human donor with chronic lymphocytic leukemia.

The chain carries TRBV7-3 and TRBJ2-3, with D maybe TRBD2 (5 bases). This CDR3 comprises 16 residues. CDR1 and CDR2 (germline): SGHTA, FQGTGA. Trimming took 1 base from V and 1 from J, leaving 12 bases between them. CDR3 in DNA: TGTGCCAGCAGCTTAATGCGGGTTGAGGGCACAGATACGCAGTATTTT. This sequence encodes CASSLMRVEGTDTQYF.

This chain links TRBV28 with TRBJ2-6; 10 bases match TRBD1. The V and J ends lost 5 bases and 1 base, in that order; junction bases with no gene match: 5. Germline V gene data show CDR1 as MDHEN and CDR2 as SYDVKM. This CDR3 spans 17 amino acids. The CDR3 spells CASSLGTGESGANVLTF. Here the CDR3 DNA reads TGTGCCAGCAGTCTCGGGACAGGGGAATCTGGGGCCAACGTCCTGACTTTC.

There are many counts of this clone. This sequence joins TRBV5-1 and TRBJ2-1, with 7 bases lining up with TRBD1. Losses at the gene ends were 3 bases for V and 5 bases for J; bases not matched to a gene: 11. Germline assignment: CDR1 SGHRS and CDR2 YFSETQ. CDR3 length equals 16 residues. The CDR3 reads CASSYYGQGVNNEQFF. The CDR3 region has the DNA TGCGCCAGCAGCTACTATGGGCAGGGGGTCAACAATGAGCAGTTCTTC.

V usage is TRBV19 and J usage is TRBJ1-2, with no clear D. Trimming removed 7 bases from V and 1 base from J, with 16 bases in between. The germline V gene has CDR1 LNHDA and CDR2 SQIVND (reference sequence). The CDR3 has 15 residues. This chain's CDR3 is CASTGPLTRNYGYTF. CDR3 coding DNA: TGTGCCAGTACGGGCCCCCTGACCCGTAACTATGGCTACACCTTC. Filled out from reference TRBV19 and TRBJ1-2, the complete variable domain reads DGGITQSPKYLFRKEGQNVTLSCEQNLNHDAMYWYRQDPGQGLRLIYYSQIVNDFQKGDIAEGYSVSREKKESFPLTVTSAQKNPTAFYLCASTGPLTRNYGYTFGSGTRLTVV.

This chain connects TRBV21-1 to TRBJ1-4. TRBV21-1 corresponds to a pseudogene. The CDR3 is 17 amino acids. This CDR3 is CASSIGRGQAGNEKLFF. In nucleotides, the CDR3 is TGTGCCAGCAGCATAGGGCGTGGGCAGGCCGGGAATGAAAAACTGTTTTTT.

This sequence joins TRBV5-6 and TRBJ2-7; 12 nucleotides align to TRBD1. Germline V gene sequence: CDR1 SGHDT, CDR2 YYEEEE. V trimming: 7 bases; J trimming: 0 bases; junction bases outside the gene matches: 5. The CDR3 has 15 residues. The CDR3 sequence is CASAGTGGDSYEQYF. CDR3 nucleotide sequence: TGTGCCAGCGCAGGGACAGGGGGCGACTCCTACGAGCAGTACTTC.

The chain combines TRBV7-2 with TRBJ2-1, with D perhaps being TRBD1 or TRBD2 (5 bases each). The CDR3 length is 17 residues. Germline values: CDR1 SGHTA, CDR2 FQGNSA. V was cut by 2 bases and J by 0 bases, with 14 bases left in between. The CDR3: CASSLIWGSSSYNEQFF. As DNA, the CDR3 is TGTGCCAGCAGCTTAATTTGGGGGAGCAGCTCCTACAATGAGCAGTTCTTC.

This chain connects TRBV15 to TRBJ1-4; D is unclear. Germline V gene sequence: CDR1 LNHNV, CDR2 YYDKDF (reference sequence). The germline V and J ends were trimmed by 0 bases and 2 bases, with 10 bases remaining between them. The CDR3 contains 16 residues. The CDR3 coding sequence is TGTGCCACCAGCAGAGATCGGGCTTTGACTAATGAAAAACTGTTTTTT. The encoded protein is CATSRDRALTNEKLFF. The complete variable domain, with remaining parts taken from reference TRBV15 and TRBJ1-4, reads DAMVIQNPRYQVTQFGKPVTLSCSQTLNHNVMYWYQQKSSQAPKLLFHYYDKDFNNEADTPDNFQSRRPNTSFCFLDIRSPGLGDTAMYLCATSRDRALTNEKLFFGSGTQLSVL.